This T cell receptor beta chain was captured in a study of beta chain features in type 1 diabetes. Study as a whole: There was similarity between patients and healthy donors in age, gender and cell yields.

The CDR3 is 14 residues long. V dropped 8 bases and J dropped 4; count of bases not matched to a gene: 8. In germline, CDR1 is MNHNS, CDR2 SASEGT. A word on this clone: Its target is not known.

Points from the study as a whole: For Type 1 diabetes patients, all four CD4+ subsets carried TCRB CDR3s that were moderately but significantly shorter. Among type 1 diabetes patients, VDJ junctions had fewer insertions and more deletions.

The isolated RNA, all of it, was reverse transcribed, so expressed TCRB transcripts were what got sequenced. Profiling relied on immunoSEQ multiplex PCR, and the TCRdb table lists in-frame clones only, not all of them. The sample lists 300,000 to 400,000 clones; roughly a tenth were seen once. The rearrangement links TRBV6-1 to TRBJ2-1; TRBD1 matches at 7 bases. This TCR was recovered from a man between 25 and 39 years old with type 1 diabetes. The sequenced sample was central memory CD4+ T cells from blood. The CDR3 reads CASSGQALYNEQFF. In nucleotides, the CDR3 is TGTGCCAGCTCTGGACAGGCTTTATACAATGAGCAGTTCTTC.